This TCR beta chain was found in a study of blood T cell repertoires in COVID-19. For the study at large: Some COVID-19 samples were acute and others convalescent; all came from the United States, Italy and Spain. Sources were T cells, B-cell-depleted T cells, or PBMCs; the material itself was cDNA or gDNA.

This CDR3 has 16 residues. CDR1 MGHRA and CDR2 YSYEKL come from the germline V gene. The trim removed 0 bases at V and 4 bases at J, leaving 5 bases unmatched. Source study methods: Amplification with reference gene primers provided the estimates of nucleated cell counts. Some clones are missing from TCRdb's copy, which holds only in-frame ones; the method was immunoSEQ multiplex PCR. The D gene and trimming were derived from the DNA, and the V and J assignments and clone size from that table. The table has some 200,000 clones, around 90% seen once. The sequencing input was peripheral blood. The chain couples TRBV4-1 to TRBJ1-5, with 8 bases matching TRBD1. The sequence was obtained from a young man with active or convalescent COVID-19. The CDR3 loop is CASSQDRTGINQPQHF. The CDR3 DNA reads TGCGCCAGCAGCCAAGATAGGACAGGGATAAATCAGCCCCAGCATTTT.